Shown below are 27 T cell receptor beta chains from a single sample sequenced in a study of blood T cell repertoires in COVID-19. Measured with immunoSEQ multiplex PCR; TCRdb has only the in-frame clones, and not every one. The repertoire consists of over 45,000 clones, with 77% occurring once and the leading ten covering around a fifth. Sequencing was performed on peripheral blood. These receptors were obtained from a human donor with active or convalescent COVID-19. The donor label of this sample is uncertain.

The genes are TRBV11-3 and TRBJ2-1, with 10 bases identical to TRBD2. CDR3 length: 15 residues. Germline V gives CDR1 SGHNT, CDR2 YENEEA. The ends lost 5 bases at V and 2 bases at J; junction bases unmatched: 3. The CDR3 loop reads CASSELAGPYNEQFF. DNA for the CDR3: TGTGCCAGCAGCGAACTAGCGGGACCCTACAATGAGCAGTTCTTC.

This chain joins TRBV19 and TRBJ1-3; tentative D call: TRBD1 (6 bases). The CDR3 is 21 amino acids. The V gene lost 0 bases and the J gene lost 0 bases, with 24 bases spanning the gap. The germline CDR1 and CDR2 sequences are LNHDA and SQIVND (reference sequence). CDR3 residues: CASSIELNRAQSHTSGNTIYF. The CDR3 coding sequence is TGTGCCAGTAGTATAGAACTAAACAGGGCCCAATCTCATACCTCTGGAAACACCATATATTTT.

This clone has just a few counts. The chain recombines TRBV7-2 with TRBJ1-2, with 10 bases matching TRBD1. The CDR3 consists of 16 residues. Germline lookup yields CDR1 SGHTA and CDR2 FQGNSA. V lost 5 bases to trimming and J lost 3 bases; unmatched junction nucleotides: 9. The CDR3 coding sequence is TGTGCCAGCAGCCCACGGACAGGGGGGTACTACTATGGCTACACCTTC. Translation gives CASSPRTGGYYYGYTF.

V gene TRBV2 combines with J gene TRBJ1-5, with D possibly matching TRBD1 (5 bases). Germline V lookup: CDR1 SNHLY, CDR2 FYNNEI. The V end was cut by 4 bases, the J end by 5 bases, with 9 bases between. The CDR3 length is 13 residues. CDR3 bases: TGTGCCAGCAGTGTTCAGGGCGATCAGCCCCAGCATTTT. It codes for CASSVQGDQPQHF.

The chain uses TRBV11-3 and TRBJ1-5; no definite D call. CDR1 and CDR2 (germline): SGHNT, YENEEA. Trimming stripped 2 bases from V and 0 bases from J, with 2 bases between. The CDR3 runs 13 residues. The CDR3 DNA is TGTGCCAGCAGCTTACATAGCAATCAGCCCCAGCATTTT. Protein product: CASSLHSNQPQHF.

The gene calls are TRBV9 and TRBJ2-2; 8 nucleotides line up with TRBD2. The CDR3 consists of 16 residues. Germline assignment: CDR1 SGDLS and CDR2 YYNGEE. Trimming removed 2 bases from V and 2 bases from J; junction bases left unmatched: 5. CDR3 in DNA: TGTGCCAGCAGCGTTCCGGGAGGGATAAACACCGGGGAGCTGTTTTTT. Protein sequence: CASSVPGGINTGELFF.

This chain connects TRBV6-1 to TRBJ2-2; D is perhaps TRBD2 (6 bases). This CDR3 has 17 residues. Trimming removed 2 bases from V and 2 bases from J, with 15 bases in between. Per the germline V gene, CDR1 is MNHNS and CDR2 is SASEGT. The CDR3 DNA is TGTGCCAGCAGTGAACTAGCAGTAGCGGTTAACACCGGGGAGCTGTTTTTT. It specifies CASSELAVAVNTGELFF.

This clone was seen only a few times. The chain joins TRBV29-1 to TRBJ2-7, with D tentatively TRBD1 (5 bases). Germline CDR1 and CDR2: SQVTM and ANQGSEA. The CDR3 sequence is 13 residues long. Trimming pared 1 base from V and 2 bases from J, leaving 9 bases between. CDR3 sequence (DNA): TGCAGCGTTGAAGGGACGGACACCTACGAGCAGTACTTC. It encodes CSVEGTDTYEQYF.

This chain uses TRBV27 with TRBJ1-6; maybe TRBD1 (6 bases). Germline CDR1 reads MNHEY; CDR2 reads SMNVEV (reference sequence). V gave up 6 bases and J gave up 10 bases, with 22 bases separating them. The CDR3 has 16 residues. The CDR3 reads CASSPLQGLTGSPLHF. CDR3 DNA: TGTGCCAGCAGCCCGCTTCAGGGGTTAACGGGCTCACCCCTCCACTTT.

This chain joins TRBV3-1 (or the pseudogene TRBV3-2) and TRBJ2-7, with D possibly TRBD2 on 7 matching bases. Germline CDR1 reads LGHDT; CDR2 reads YNNKEL (reference sequence). This CDR3 spans 17 amino acids. The V gene lost 2 bases and the J gene lost 5 bases, with 22 bases spanning the gap. CDR3 sequence: CASSQMWEGEKIDEQYF. Here the CDR3 DNA reads TGTGCCAGCAGCCAAATGTGGGAGGGGGAGAAGATAGACGAGCAGTACTTC.

V and J are TRBV5-1 and TRBJ2-7; D is possibly TRBD2 (5 bases). The CDR3 runs to 15 residues. V lost 0 bases and J 2 bases, leaving 12 bases between the germline ends. The germline gives CDR1 SGHRS, CDR2 YFSETQ. CDR3 DNA: TGCGCCAGCAGCTTGGTTCCGGGAACCACCTACGAGCAGTACTTC. This translates into CASSLVPGTTYEQYF.

The chain carries TRBV15 and TRBJ2-5; the D gene is possibly TRBD2 (5 bases). From germline, CDR1 is LNHNV and CDR2 YYDKDF (reference sequence). The CDR3 has 15 amino acids. V lost 0 bases to trimming and J lost 2 bases, with 10 bases between them. Here the CDR3 reads CATSRDPSGQETQYF. CDR3 bases: TGTGCCACCAGCAGAGATCCCAGCGGACAAGAGACCCAGTACTTC.

This clone has a single count. V is TRBV12-3 or TRBV12-4 and J is TRBJ2-7; TRBD1 agrees at 9 bases. CDR3 size: 13 residues. J gave up 6 bases and V 4 bases, and 4 bases lay outside the gene matches. CDR3 sequence: CASSSRDRVEQYF. In DNA form, the CDR3 reads TGTGCCAGCAGTTCCCGGGACAGGGTCGAGCAGTACTTC.

The chain's CDR3 is CASSPGWLSGVGTDTQYF. CDR3 DNA sequence: TGTGCCAGCAGTCCGGGCTGGCTCTCGGGGGTCGGCACAGATACGCAGTATTTT. The chain combines TRBV2 with TRBJ2-3; the D gene is possibly TRBD2 (6 bases). V lost 5 bases to trimming and J lost 1 base, with 22 bases between them. Per germline, CDR1 SNHLY and CDR2 FYNNEI. The CDR3 runs 18 residues.

The chain uses TRBV10-3 and TRBJ2-1; 8 bases agree with TRBD1. The CDR3 extends over 13 amino acids. J gave up 14 bases and V 2 bases, and 8 bases lay outside the gene matches. CDR1 ENHRY and CDR2 SYGVKD come from the germline V gene. CDR3 protein: CAISEPLSGQEFF. CDR3 DNA: TGTGCCATCAGTGAGCCCCTCTCGGGACAGGAGTTCTTC.

V and J are TRBV30 and TRBJ1-1, with 10 bases that match TRBD1. The CDR3 covers 13 residues. Germline V CDR1 and CDR2: GTSNPN, SVGIG (reference sequence). After removal of 3 bases from V and 8 bases from J, the junction contained 6 bases not matched to a gene. As DNA, the CDR3 is TGTGCCTGGAGCCTATTGGGACAGGGGGAAGCTTTCTTT. It yields the protein CAWSLLGQGEAFF.

The chain combines TRBV29-1 with TRBJ2-7, with 11 bases aligning to TRBD1. J lost 6 bases, V lost 7 bases, and 5 bases had no gene match. Germline V gene data show CDR1 as SQVTM and CDR2 as ANQGSEA. This CDR3 has 12 amino acids. The chain's CDR3 is CSAGQGASEQYF. CDR3 in DNA: TGCAGCGCAGGACAGGGGGCGAGCGAGCAGTACTTC.

V is TRBV9 and J is TRBJ2-2; 7 nucleotides line up with TRBD2. Germline CDR1 SGDLS, CDR2 YYNGEE. Trimming took 0 bases from V and 7 from J; bases not matched to a gene: 12. The CDR3 length is 17 residues. This chain's CDR3 is CASSVATRSSGGGELFF. DNA of the CDR3: TGTGCCAGCAGCGTAGCTACTAGATCTAGCGGTGGCGGGGAGCTGTTTTTT.

The chain employs TRBV7-3 and TRBJ2-1; 7 nucleotides line up with TRBD2. Germline V lookup: CDR1 SGHTA, CDR2 FQGTGA. This CDR3 spans 13 amino acids. With 4 bases clipped from V and 7 bases from J, the junction kept 4 bases outside the gene matches. CDR3 residues: CASSSGLGNEQFF. CDR3 sequence (DNA): TGTGCCAGCAGCTCTGGACTAGGGAATGAGCAGTTCTTC.

The chain uses TRBV5-5 and TRBJ1-6; 7 positions match TRBD1. The germline gives CDR1 SGHKS, CDR2 YYEKEE (reference sequence). The junction had 11 bases not matched to a gene; V was cut back by 4 bases and J by 7 bases. The CDR3 loop spans 16 amino acids. CDR3 sequence reads: CASSLTGSLENSPLHF. CDR3 DNA: TGTGCCAGCAGCCTGACAGGGAGCCTGGAGAATTCACCCCTCCACTTT. Based on the CDR3 plus reference TRBV5-5 and TRBJ1-6, the full variable domain is DAGVTQSPTHLIKTRGQQVTLRCSPISGHKSVSWYQQVLGQGPQFIFQYYEKEERGRGNFPDRFSARQFPNYSSELNVNALLLGDSALYLCASSLTGSLENSPLHFGNGTRLTVT.

The gene calls are TRBV18 and TRBJ1-2; no clear D. The length of the CDR3 is 15 residues. Germline assignment: CDR1 KGHSH and CDR2 LQKENI. Trimming stripped 2 bases from V and 0 bases from J, with 10 bases between. CDR3 in amino acids: CASSPGPGPNYGYTF. CDR3 DNA: TGTGCCAGCTCACCAGGGCCCGGTCCTAACTATGGCTACACCTTC.

The chain employs TRBV4-2 and TRBJ2-1; TRBD2 agrees at 9 bases. CDR1 LGHNA and CDR2 YNFKEQ come from the germline V gene. This CDR3 has 15 amino acids. The V gene end was trimmed by 4 bases and the J gene end by 10 bases; junction bases not matched to a gene: 11. The CDR3 is CASSPRASGTGEQFF. The CDR3 bases are TGTGCCAGCAGCCCTAGGGCTAGCGGGACGGGGGAGCAGTTCTTC.

This clone has only one observation. The chain recombines TRBV5-1 with TRBJ1-5; TRBD1 aligns across 7 bases. The CDR3 contains 14 residues. From germline, CDR1 is SGHRS and CDR2 YFSETQ. Trimming removed 1 base from V and 2 bases from J; junction bases left unmatched: 0. The CDR3 reads CASSLTGGNQPQHF. The CDR3 nucleotides are TGCGCCAGCAGCTTGACAGGGGGCAATCAGCCCCAGCATTTT. The variable domain in full, with the rest retrieved from reference TRBV5-1 and TRBJ1-5, is KAGVTQTPRYLIKTRGQQVTLSCSPISGHRSVSWYQQTPGQGLQFLFEYFSETQRNKGNFPGRFSGRQFSNSRSEMNVSTLELGDSALYLCASSLTGGNQPQHFGDGTRLSIL.

V is TRBV11-2 and J is TRBJ2-3; the match to TRBD1 covers 9 bases. This CDR3 has 18 residues. V was pared by 2 bases and J by 4 bases, with 13 bases of the junction left unmatched. The germline CDR1 and CDR2 sequences are SGHAT and FQNNGV. The CDR3 DNA reads as TGTGCCAGCAGCTTATACCCCCGGACAGGGGAGCCCGCAGATACGCAGTATTTT. It codes for CASSLYPRTGEPADTQYF.

The chain couples TRBV19 to TRBJ1-3, with D perhaps matching TRBD1 (6 bases). V was clipped by 4 bases and J by 2 bases, with 12 bases between them. Germline V gene data show CDR1 as LNHDA and CDR2 as SQIVND (reference sequence). The CDR3 is 15 residues long. The CDR3 is CASSSPGQTGNTIYF. In DNA form, the CDR3 reads TGTGCCAGTAGTAGCCCCGGACAGACTGGAAACACCATATATTTT.

This clone is a singleton in its sample. J is TRBJ2-6 and V is TRBV5-1; D is unclear. V gave up 1 base and J gave up 2 bases, with 4 bases separating them. The germline CDR1 and CDR2 sequences are SGHRS and YFSETQ. This CDR3 is built from 14 residues. The CDR3 DNA sequence: TGCGCCAGCAGCTTGAGCACTGGGGCCAACGTCCTGACTTTC. Translated, it gives CASSLSTGANVLTF.

This chain links TRBV5-1 with TRBJ1-1; tentative D call: TRBD1 (5 bases). The germline V gene has CDR1 SGHRS and CDR2 YFSETQ. Trimming stripped 4 bases from V and 4 bases from J, with 20 bases between. The CDR3 has 16 amino acids. CDR3 bases: TGCGCCAGCAGCCCGGGGAGGGGTTCATTCGGCACTGAAGCTTTCTTT. Encoded protein: CASSPGRGSFGTEAFF.